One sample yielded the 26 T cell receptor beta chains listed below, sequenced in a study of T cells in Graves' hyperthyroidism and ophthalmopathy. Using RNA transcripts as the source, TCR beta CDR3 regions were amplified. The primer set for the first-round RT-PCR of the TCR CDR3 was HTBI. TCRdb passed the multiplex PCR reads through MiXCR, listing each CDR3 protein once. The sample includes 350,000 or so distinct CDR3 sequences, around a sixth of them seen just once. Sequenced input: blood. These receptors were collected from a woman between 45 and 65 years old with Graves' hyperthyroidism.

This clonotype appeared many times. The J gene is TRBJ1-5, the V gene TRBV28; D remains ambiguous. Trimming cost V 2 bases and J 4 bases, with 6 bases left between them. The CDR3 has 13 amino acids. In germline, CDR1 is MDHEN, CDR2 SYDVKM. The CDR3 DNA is TGTGCCAGCAGTTTACGACTAAATCAGCCCCAGCATTTT. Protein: CASSLRLNQPQHF.

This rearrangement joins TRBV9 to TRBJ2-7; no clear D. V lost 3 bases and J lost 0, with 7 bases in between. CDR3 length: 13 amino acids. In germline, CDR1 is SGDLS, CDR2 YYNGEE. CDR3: CASSALGSYEQYF. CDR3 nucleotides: TGTGCCAGCAGCGCGCTAGGCTCCTACGAGCAGTACTTC.

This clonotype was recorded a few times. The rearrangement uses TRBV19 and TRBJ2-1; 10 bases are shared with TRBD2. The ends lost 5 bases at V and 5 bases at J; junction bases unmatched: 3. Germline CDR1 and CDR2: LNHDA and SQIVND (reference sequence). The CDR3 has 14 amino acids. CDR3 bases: TGTGCCAGTAGTGTACTAGCGGGGAACAATGAGCAGTTCTTC. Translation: CASSVLAGNNEQFF.

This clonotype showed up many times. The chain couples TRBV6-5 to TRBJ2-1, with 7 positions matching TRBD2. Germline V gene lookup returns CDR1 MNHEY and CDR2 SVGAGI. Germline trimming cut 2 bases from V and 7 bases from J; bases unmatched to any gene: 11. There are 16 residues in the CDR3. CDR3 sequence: CASSYRSGTLGNEQFF. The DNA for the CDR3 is TGTGCCAGCAGTTACCGAAGCGGGACCTTAGGTAATGAGCAGTTCTTC.

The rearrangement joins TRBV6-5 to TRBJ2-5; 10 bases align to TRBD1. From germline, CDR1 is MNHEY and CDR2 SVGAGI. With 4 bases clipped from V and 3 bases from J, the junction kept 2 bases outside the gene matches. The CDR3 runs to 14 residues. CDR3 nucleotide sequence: TGTGCCAGCAGTTGGGGGACAGGGGAAGAGACCCAGTACTTC. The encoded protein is CASSWGTGEETQYF.

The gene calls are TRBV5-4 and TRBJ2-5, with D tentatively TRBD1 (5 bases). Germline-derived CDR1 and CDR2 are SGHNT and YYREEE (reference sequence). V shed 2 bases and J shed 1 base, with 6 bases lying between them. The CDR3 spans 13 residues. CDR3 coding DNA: TGTGCCAGCAGCTTCAGGGCCCAAGAGACCCAGTACTTC. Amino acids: CASSFRAQETQYF.

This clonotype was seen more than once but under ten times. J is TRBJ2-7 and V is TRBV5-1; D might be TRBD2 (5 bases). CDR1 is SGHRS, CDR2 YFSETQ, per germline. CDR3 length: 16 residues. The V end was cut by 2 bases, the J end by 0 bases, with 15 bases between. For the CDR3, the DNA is TGCGCCAGCAGCTTTTCGCCCGGGAAGCTCTCCTACGAGCAGTACTTC. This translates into CASSFSPGKLSYEQYF.

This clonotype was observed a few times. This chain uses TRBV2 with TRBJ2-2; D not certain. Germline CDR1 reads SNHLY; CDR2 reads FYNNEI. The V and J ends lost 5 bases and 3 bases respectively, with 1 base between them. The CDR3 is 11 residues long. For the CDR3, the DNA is TGTGCCAGCAGTCACACCGGGGAGCTGTTTTTT. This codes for CASSHTGELFF.

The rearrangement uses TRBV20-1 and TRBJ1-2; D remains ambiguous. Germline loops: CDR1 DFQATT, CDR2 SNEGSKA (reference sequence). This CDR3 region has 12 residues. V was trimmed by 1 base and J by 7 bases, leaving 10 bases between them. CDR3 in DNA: TGCAGTGCTAGAGTTAGGGATTCTGGCTACACCTTC. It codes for CSARVRDSGYTF.

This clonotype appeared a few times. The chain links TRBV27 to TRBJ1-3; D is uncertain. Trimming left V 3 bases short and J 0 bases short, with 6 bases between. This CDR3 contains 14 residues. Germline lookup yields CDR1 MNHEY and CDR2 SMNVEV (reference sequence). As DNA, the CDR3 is TGTGCCAGCAGTTTCAGCAGCTCTGGAAACACCATATATTTT. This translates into CASSFSSSGNTIYF.

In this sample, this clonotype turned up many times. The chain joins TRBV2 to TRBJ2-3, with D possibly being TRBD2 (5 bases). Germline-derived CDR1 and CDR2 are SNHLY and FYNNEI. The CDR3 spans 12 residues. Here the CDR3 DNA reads TGTACAAAGCAAGTGACTACCAATACGCAGTATTTT. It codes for CTKQVTTNTQYF.

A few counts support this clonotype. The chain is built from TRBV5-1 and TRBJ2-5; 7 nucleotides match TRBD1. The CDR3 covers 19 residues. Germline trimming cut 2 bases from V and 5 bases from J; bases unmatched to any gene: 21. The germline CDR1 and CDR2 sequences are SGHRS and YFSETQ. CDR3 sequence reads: CASSLEILSDRPLRETQYF. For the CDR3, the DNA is TGCGCCAGCAGCTTAGAAATACTTTCGGACAGGCCCCTCCGCGAGACCCAGTACTTC.

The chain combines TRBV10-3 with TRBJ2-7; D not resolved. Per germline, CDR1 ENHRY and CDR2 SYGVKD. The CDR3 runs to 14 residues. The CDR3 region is CAISESIGGYGQYV. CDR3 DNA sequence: TGTGCCATCAGTGAGTCGATCGGCGGCTACGGGCAGTACGTC.

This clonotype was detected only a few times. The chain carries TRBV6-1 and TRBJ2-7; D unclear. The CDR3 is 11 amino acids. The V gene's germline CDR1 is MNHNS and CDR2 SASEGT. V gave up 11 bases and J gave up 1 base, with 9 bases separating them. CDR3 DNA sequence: TGTGCCCTAGGTGCTTCCTACGAGCAGTACGTC. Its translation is CALGASYEQYV.

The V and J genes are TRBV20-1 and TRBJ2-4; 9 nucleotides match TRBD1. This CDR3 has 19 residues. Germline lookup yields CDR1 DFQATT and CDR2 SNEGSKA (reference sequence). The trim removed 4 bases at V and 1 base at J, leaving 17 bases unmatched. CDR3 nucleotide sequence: TGCAGTGCTATTCCACTTGGGACAGGGACTGGCTTTGCCAAAAACATTCAGTACTTC. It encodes CSAIPLGTGTGFAKNIQYF.

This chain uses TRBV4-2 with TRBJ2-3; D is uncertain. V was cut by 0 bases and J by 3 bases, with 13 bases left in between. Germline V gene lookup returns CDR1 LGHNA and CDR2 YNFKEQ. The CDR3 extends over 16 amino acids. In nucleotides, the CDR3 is TGTGCCAGCAGCCAAGATATCCTAGGAGTGACAGATACGCAGTATTTT. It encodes CASSQDILGVTDTQYF.

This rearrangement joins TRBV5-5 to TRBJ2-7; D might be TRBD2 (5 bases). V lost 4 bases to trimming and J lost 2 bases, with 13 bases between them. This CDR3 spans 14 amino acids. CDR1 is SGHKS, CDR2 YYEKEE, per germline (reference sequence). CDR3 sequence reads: CASSEPGYTYEQYV. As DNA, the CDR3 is TGTGCCAGCAGCGAGCCGGGGTATACCTACGAGCAGTACGTC.

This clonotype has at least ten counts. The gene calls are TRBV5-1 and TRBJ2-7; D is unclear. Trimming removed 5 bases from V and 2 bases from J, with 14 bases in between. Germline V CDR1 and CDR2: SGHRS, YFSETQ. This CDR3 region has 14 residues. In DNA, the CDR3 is TGCGCCAGCAGACCCGGACCCGATCCCTACGAGCAGTACGTC. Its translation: CASRPGPDPYEQYV.

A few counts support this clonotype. DNA for the CDR3: TGTGCCAGCAGCCCCCTCCCTTTCCCGCAGACAGGGAACACCGGGGAGCTGTTTTTT. This encodes CASSPLPFPQTGNTGELFF. This chain uses TRBV6-1 with TRBJ2-2; possible D gene TRBD1, 6 bases. V gave up 6 bases and J gave up 1 base, with 24 bases separating them. Germline lookup yields CDR1 MNHNS and CDR2 SASEGT. The CDR3 is made up of 19 amino acids.

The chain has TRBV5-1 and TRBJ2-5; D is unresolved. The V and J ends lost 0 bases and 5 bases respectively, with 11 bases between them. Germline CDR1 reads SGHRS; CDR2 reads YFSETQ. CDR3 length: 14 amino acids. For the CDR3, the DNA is TGCGCCAGCAGCTTGGCCAATCGTGAGGAGACCCAGTACTTC. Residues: CASSLANREETQYF.

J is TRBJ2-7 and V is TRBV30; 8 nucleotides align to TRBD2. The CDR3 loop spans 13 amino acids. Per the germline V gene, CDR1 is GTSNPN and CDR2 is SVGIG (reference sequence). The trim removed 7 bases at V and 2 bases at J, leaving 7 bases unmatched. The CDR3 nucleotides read TGTGCCTCCGTTAGCGGGGAGGCCTACGAGCAGTACGTC. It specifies CASVSGEAYEQYV.

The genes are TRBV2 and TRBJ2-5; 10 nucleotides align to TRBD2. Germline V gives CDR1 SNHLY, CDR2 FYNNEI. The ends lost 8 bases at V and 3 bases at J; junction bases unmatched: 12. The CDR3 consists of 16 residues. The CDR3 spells CASGRESSGGKETQYF. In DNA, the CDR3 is TGTGCCAGCGGGAGAGAGTCTAGCGGGGGCAAAGAGACCCAGTACTTC.

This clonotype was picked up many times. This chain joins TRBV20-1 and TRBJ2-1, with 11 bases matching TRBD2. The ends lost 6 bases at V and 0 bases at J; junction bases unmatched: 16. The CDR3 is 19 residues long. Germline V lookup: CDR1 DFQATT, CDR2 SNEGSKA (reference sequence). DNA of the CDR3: TGCAGTGCCCGACGGAGGCTAGCGGGGGGCGAGAGCTCCTACAATGAGCAGTTCTTC. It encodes CSARRRLAGGESSYNEQFF.

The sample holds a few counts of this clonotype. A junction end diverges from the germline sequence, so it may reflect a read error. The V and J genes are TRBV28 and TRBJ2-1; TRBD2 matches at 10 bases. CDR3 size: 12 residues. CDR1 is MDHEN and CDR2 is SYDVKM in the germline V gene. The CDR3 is CASTDQTSGPVF. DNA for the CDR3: TGTGCCAGCACCGACCAGACTAGCGGGCCTGTCTTC.

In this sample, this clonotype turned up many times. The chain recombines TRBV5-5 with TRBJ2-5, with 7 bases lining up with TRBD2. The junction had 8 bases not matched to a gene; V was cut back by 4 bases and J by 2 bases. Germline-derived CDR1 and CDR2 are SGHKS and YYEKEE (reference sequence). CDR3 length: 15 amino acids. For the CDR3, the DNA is TGTGCCAGCAGCCCCATGTGGGGGGGGCAAGAGACCCAGTACTTC. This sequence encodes CASSPMWGGQETQYF.

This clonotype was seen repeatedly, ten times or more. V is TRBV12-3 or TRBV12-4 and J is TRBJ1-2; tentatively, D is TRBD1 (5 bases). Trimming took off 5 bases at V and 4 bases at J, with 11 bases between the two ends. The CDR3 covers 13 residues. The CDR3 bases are TGTGCCAGCAGTCTCCAGGGAGGCTATGGCTACACCTTC. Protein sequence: CASSLQGGYGYTF.